The present T cell receptor (beta chain) was sequenced within a study of blood T cell repertoires in COVID-19. Study as a whole: The study drew acute and convalescent COVID-19 samples from the United States, Italy and Spain. T cells, B-cell-depleted T cells, or PBMCs supplied cDNA or gDNA.

Per the original methods: The assay estimated nucleated cells by amplifying reference gene primers. Only in-frame clones appear in the TCRdb table, and some are missing; sequencing was by immunoSEQ multiplex PCR. Clone size and V and J calls were adopted from that table, with D and trimming inferred from the DNA. Altogether 150,000 to 200,000 clones are present, approximately 87% being singletons, with the ten largest covering around 2.6%. V shed 2 bases and J 5 bases; nucleotides not matched to a gene: 8. Germline assignment: CDR1 LGHNA and CDR2 YNFKEQ. The CDR3 is made up of 17 amino acids. The TCR originated in a man aged 35 to 55 with active or convalescent COVID-19. The rearrangement joins TRBV4-2 to TRBJ1-5; TRBD1 aligns across 11 bases. Material: peripheral blood. DNA of the CDR3: TGTGCCAGCAGCCAACCCCCGGGACAGGGGGTGGATCAGCCCCAGCATTTT. It yields the protein CASSQPPGQGVDQPQHF.